These T cell receptor beta chains were read from a single sample in a study of T cells in Graves' hyperthyroidism and ophthalmopathy. In TCRdb, the multiplex PCR reads were re-called with MiXCR into one record per CDR3 protein. The sample carries hundreds of thousands of distinct CDR3 sequences, around a fifth recorded once. Sample: blood. These receptors came from a woman in her seventies with Graves' ophthalmopathy. The CDR3 runs from the conserved cysteine through the conserved F or W. The order of the fields is V gene, D gene, clone size, J gene, CDR3 protein, CDR3 DNA. The D gene is left open where the match is weak. Only some rows state a clone size, as once, few, many or a class for expanded clones.

>TRBV5-1|TRBD1|many|TRBJ2-7
CASSLGQGGEQYF
TGTGCCAGCAGCCTCGGACAGGGGGGCGAGCAGTACTTC
>TRBV15|TRBD1|many|TRBJ1-5
CATSRESNTGVGNQPQHF
TGTGCCACCAGCAGAGAGTCTAACACAGGGGTCGGCAATCAGCCCCAGCATTTT
>TRBV7-8|TRBD2|.|TRBJ2-7
CASSPSPGTNYEQYF
TGTGCCAGCAGCCCCTCCCCTGGGACTAACTACGAGCAGTACTTC
>TRBV6-2/TRBV6-3|.|.|TRBJ1-2
CASRTVNHGYTF
TGTGCCAGCAGGACAGTCAACCATGGCTACACCTTC
>TRBV5-1|.|few|TRBJ1-1
CASSLETGLAFF
TGCGCCAGCAGCTTGGAAACAGGGCTGGCTTTCTTT
>TRBV7-2|.|many|TRBJ1-5
CASSYALISNQPQHF
TGTGCCAGCAGCTATGCCTTAATTAGCAATCAGCCCCAGCATTTT
>TRBV12-3/TRBV12-4|TRBD2|few|TRBJ2-3
CASSNQVLGLASDTQYF
TGTGCCAGCAGCAACCAAGTTTTGGGACTAGCATCAGATACGCAGTATTTT
>TRBV20-1|.|few|TRBJ2-3
CSAPGRHTQYF
TGCAGTGCCCCCGGCAGGCATACGCAGTATTTT
>TRBV6-1|.|.|TRBJ1-6
CASRGVGSSYNSPLHF
TGTGCCAGCAGGGGTGTCGGAAGCTCCTATAATTCACCCCTCCACTTT
>TRBV6-1|.|.|TRBJ1-2
CAARGGDHHYGYTF
TGTGCCGCCCGGGGGGGGGACCATCACTATGGCTACACCTTC
>TRBV10-1|.|few|TRBJ2-7
CASSESGGTTYEQYF
TGCGCCAGCAGTGAATCCGGGGGAACAACCTACGAGCAGTACTTC
>TRBV30|TRBD1|.|TRBJ1-2
CAWSEGTDYGYTF
TGTGCCTGGAGTGAAGGGACAGACTATGGCTACACCTTC
>TRBV6-2/TRBV6-3|TRBD2|.|TRBJ2-7
CASSYFASGNYEQYF
TGTGCCAGCAGTTACTTCGCTAGCGGGAACTACGAGCAGTACTTC
>TRBV28|TRBD1|few|TRBJ2-6
CASRPGQQASGANVLTF
TGTGCCAGCAGACCGGGACAGCAAGCTTCTGGGGCCAACGTCCTGACTTTC
>TRBV4-3|TRBD2|.|TRBJ2-5
CASSQGLAGVSGETQYF
TGCGCCAGCAGCCAAGGACTAGCGGGAGTAAGTGGAGAGACCCAGTACTTC
>TRBV10-3|TRBD1|.|TRBJ2-7
CAISEVGTGTYEQYF
TGTGCCATCAGTGAGGTTGGGACAGGAACCTACGAGCAGTACTTC
>TRBV6-5|TRBD1|.|TRBJ1-3
CASSYSAGGKGNTIYF
TGTGCCAGCAGTTACTCGGCAGGGGGGAAGGGAAACACCATATATTTT